This TCR beta chain was recovered during a study of cytomegalovirus exposure and HLA in healthy donors. Between the trimmed V and J ends, which lost 1 base and 3 bases, there was a span of 15 bases. The CDR3 consists of 16 residues. Germline-derived CDR1 and CDR2 are SGDLS and YYNGEE. The repertoire was sequenced with immunoSEQ multiplex PCR; TCRdb's copy has only in-frame clones and lacks some. The repertoire has around 150,000 clones, about 96% of them found once; the top ten carry 0.8% to 1%. On this clone itself: As yet, its antigen is unknown.

Notes on the study in general: It was found in a later analysis that first-cohort TCR clusters tended to co-occur in the approximately 120 validation repertoires.

The V gene is TRBV9, the J gene TRBJ2-3, with TRBD2 as a possible D gene (6 bases). The sequence was obtained from a woman in her late teens or twenties in good health and CMV-seronegative. Specimen: PBMCs. DNA of the CDR3: TGTGCCAGCAGCGTAAGGTGGGGCGCGGGAACAGATACGCAGTATTTT. Protein: CASSVRWGAGTDTQYF.